Presented here are 2 T cell receptor beta chains from one specimen sequenced in a study of cytomegalovirus exposure and HLA in healthy donors. The PCR was carried out with 60 Vbeta primers and 13 Jbeta primers. Generated by immunoSEQ multiplex PCR, the TCRdb table keeps only in-frame clones and is missing some. The sample includes over 250,000 clones, 72% seen only once; the top ten take 2% to 2.5%. The material sequenced was PBMCs. These receptors were taken from a female donor in good health and CMV-seronegative.

The genes are TRBV6-1 and TRBJ1-5; a weak D match, TRBD1 (5 bases). The CDR3 spans 18 residues. Trimming removed 3 bases from V and 0 bases from J, with 18 bases in between. Per germline, CDR1 MNHNS and CDR2 SASEGT. The CDR3 sequence: CASSEGEDFIYSNQPQHF. CDR3 DNA: TGTGCCAGCAGTGAGGGGGAGGACTTTATCTATAGCAATCAGCCCCAGCATTTT.

The rearrangement uses TRBV5-1 and TRBJ1-1; D might be TRBD1 (5 bases). The CDR3 covers 12 residues. From germline, CDR1 is SGHRS and CDR2 YFSETQ. Trimming shortened V by 3 bases and J by 4 bases, and 7 bases separated the two germline ends. The CDR3 spells CASSYDSTEAFF. DNA for the CDR3: TGCGCCAGCAGCTACGACAGCACTGAAGCTTTCTTT.